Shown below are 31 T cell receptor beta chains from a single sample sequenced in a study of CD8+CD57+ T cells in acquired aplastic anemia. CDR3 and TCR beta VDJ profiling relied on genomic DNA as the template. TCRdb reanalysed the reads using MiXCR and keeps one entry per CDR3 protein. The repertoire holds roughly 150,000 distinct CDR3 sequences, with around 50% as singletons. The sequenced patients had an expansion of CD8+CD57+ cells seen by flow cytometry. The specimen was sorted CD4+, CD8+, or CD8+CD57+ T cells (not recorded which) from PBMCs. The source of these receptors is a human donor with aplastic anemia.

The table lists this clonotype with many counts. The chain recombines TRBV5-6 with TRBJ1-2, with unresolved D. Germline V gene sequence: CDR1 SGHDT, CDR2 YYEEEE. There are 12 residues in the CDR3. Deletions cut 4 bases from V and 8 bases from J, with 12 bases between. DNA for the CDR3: TGTGCCAGCAGCCTGGACGGTCGCGGCTACACCTTC. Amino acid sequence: CASSLDGRGYTF.

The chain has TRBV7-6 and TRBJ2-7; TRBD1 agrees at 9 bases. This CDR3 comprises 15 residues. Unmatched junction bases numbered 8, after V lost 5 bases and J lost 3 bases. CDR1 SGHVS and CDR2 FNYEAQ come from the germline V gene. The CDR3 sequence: CASSPRQGGNYEQYF. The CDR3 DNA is TGTGCCAGCAGCCCGAGACAGGGGGGGAACTACGAGCAGTACTTC.

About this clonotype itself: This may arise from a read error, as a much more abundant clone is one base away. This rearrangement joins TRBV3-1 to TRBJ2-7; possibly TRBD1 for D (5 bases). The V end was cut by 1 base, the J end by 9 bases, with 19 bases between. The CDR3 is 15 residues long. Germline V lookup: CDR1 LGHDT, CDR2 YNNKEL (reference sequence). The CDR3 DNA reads TGTGCCAGCAGCCAAGCGTTCAACTTCGGACACGGGCAGTACTTC. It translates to CASSQAFNFGHGQYF.

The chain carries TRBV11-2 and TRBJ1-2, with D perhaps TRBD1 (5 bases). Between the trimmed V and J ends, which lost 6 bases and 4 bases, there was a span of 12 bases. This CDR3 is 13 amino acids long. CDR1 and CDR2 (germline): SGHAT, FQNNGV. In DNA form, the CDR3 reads TGTGCCAGCAGTTTGGGGGGGGTCTATGGCTACACCTTC. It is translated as CASSLGGVYGYTF.

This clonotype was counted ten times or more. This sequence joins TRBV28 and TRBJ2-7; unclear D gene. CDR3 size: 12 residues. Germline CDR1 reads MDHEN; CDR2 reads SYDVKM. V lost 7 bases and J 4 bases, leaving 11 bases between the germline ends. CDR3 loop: CASTVAAYEQYF. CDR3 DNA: TGTGCCAGCACCGTGGCGGCATACGAGCAGTACTTC.

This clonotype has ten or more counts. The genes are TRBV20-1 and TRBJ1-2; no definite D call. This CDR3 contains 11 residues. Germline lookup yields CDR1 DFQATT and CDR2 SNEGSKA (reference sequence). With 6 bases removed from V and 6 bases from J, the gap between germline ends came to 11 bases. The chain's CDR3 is CSATDGDGYTF. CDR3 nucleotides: TGCAGTGCGACTGACGGTGATGGCTACACCTTC.

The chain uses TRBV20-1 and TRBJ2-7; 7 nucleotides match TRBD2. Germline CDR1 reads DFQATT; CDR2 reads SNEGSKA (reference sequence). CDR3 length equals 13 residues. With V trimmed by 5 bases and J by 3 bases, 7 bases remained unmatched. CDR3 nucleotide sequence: TGCAGTGCTCCATCGACTAGCAGCTACGAGCAGTACTTC. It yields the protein CSAPSTSSYEQYF.

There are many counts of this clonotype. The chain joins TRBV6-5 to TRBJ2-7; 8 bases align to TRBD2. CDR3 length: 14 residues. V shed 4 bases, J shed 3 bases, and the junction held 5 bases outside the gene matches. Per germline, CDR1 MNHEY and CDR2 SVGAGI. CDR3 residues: CASSSAGGHYEQYF. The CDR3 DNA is TGTGCCAGCAGTTCTGCGGGAGGTCACTACGAGCAGTACTTC.

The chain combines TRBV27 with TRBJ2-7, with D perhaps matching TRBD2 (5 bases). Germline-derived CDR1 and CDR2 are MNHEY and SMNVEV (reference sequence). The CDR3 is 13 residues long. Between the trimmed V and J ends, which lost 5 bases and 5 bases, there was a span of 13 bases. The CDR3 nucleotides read TGTGCCAGCAGTAACTCCCTCGGGAACGAGCAGTACTTC. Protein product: CASSNSLGNEQYF.

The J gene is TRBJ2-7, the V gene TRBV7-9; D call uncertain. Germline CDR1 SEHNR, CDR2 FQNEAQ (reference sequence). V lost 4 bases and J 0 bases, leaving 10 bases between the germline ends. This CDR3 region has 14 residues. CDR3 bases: TGTGCCAGCAGCTACAGAGTAAGCTCCTACGAGCAGTACTTC. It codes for CASSYRVSSYEQYF.

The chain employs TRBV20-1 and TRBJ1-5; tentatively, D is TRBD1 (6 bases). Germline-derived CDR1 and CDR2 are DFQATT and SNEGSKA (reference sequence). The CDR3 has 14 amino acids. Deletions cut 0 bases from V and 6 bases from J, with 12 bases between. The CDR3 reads CSAREAGVGQPQHF. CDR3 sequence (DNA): TGCAGTGCTAGAGAGGCAGGGGTTGGTCAGCCCCAGCATTTT.

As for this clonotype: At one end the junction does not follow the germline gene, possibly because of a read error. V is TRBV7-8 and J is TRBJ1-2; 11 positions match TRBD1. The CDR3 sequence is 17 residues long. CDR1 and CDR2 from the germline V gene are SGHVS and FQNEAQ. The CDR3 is CASSPRTGGRTLYGHTF. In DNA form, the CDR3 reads TGTGCCAGCAGCCCCAGGACAGGGGGCCGAACCCTCTATGGCCACACCTTC.

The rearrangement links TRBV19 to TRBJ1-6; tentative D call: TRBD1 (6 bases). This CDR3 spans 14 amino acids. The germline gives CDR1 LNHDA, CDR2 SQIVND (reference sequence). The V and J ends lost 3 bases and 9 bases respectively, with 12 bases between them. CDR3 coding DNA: TGTGCCAGTAGTATTACAGGGTGCGGTTCACCCCTCCACTTT. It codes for CASSITGCGSPLHF. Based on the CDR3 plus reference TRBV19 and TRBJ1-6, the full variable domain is DGGITQSPKYLFRKEGQNVTLSCEQNLNHDAMYWYRQDPGQGLRLIYYSQIVNDFQKGDIAEGYSVSREKKESFPLTVTSAQKNPTAFYLCASSITGCGSPLHFGNGTRLTVT.

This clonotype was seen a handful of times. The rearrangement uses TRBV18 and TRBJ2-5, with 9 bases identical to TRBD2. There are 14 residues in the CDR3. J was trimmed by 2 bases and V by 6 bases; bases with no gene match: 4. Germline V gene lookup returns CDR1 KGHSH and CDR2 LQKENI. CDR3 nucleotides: TGTGCCAGCTCCCAGCTAGCGGGGCAAGAGACCCAGTACTTC. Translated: CASSQLAGQETQYF.

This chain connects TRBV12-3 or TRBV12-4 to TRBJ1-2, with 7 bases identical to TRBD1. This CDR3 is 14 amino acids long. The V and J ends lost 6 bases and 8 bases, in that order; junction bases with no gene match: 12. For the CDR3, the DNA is TGTGCCAGCAGCCCTTCGAGGGGGCAGGGAGGCTACACCTTC. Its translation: CASSPSRGQGGYTF.

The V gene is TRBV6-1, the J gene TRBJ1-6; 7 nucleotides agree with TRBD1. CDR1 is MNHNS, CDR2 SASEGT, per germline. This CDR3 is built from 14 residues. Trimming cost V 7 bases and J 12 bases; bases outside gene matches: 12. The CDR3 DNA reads TGTGCCAGCATCGGGACAGAGGACGCCCGACCCCTCCACTTT. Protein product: CASIGTEDARPLHF.

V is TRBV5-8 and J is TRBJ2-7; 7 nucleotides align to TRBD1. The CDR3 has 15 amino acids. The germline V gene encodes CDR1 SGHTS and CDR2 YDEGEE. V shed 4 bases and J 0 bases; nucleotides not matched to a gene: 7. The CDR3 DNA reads TGTGCCAGCAGCCGGACCGGGACAGACTCCTACGAGCAGTACTTC. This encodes CASSRTGTDSYEQYF.

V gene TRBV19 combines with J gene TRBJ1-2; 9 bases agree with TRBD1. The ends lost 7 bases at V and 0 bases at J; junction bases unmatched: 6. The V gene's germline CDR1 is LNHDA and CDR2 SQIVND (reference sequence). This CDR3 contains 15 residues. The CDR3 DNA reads TGTGCCAGTACGGGACAGGGAAGATCTAACTATGGCTACACCTTC. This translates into CASTGQGRSNYGYTF. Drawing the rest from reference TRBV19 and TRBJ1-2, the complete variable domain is DGGITQSPKYLFRKEGQNVTLSCEQNLNHDAMYWYRQDPGQGLRLIYYSQIVNDFQKGDIAEGYSVSREKKESFPLTVTSAQKNPTAFYLCASTGQGRSNYGYTFGSGTRLTVV.

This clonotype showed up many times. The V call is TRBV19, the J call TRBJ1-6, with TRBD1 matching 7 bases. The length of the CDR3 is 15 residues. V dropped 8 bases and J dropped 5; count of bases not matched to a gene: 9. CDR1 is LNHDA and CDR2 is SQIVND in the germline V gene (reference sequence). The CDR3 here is CASRRQGEDNSPLHF. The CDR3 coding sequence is TGTGCCAGTCGAAGACAGGGTGAGGATAATTCACCCCTCCACTTT.

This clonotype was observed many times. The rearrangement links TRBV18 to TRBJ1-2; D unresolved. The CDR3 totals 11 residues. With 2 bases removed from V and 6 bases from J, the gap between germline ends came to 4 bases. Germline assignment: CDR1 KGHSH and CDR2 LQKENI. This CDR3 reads CASSPGDGYTF. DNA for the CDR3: TGTGCCAGCTCACCAGGGGATGGCTACACCTTC. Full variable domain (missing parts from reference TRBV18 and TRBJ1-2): NAGVMQNPRHLVRRRGQEARLRCSPMKGHSHVYWYRQLPEEGLKFMVYLQKENIIDESGMPKERFSAEFPKEGPSILRIQQVVRGDSAAYFCASSPGDGYTFGSGTRLTVV.

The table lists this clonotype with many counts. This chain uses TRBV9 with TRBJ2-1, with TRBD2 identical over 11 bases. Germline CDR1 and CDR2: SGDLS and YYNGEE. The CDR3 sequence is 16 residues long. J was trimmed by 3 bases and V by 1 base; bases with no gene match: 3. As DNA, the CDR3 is TGTGCCAGCAGCGTACGTACTAGCGGGAGCTACAATGAGCAGTTCTTC. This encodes CASSVRTSGSYNEQFF.

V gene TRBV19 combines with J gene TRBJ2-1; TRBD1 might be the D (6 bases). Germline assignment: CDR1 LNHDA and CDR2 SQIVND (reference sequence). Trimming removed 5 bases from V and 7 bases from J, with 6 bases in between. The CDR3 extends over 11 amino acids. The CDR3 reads CASSQGNEQFF. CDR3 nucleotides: TGTGCCAGTAGTCAGGGGAATGAGCAGTTCTTC.

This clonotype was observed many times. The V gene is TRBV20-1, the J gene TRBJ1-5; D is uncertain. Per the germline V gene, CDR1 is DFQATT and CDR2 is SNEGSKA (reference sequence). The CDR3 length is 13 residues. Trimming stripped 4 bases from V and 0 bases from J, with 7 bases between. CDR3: CSANSDSNQPQHF. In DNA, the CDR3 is TGCAGTGCTAACAGCGATAGCAATCAGCCCCAGCATTTT.

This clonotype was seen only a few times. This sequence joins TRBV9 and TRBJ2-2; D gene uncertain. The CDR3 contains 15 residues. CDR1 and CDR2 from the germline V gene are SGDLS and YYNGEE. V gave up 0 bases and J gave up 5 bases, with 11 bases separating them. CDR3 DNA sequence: TGTGCCAGCAGCGTAGCTGGGGAACGAACCGGGGAGCTGTTTTTT. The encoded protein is CASSVAGERTGELFF. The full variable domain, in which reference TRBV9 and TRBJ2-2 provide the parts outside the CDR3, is DSGVTQTPKHLITATGQRVTLRCSPRSGDLSVYWYQQSLDQGLQFLIQYYNGEERAKGNILERFSAQQFPDLHSELNLSSLELGDSALYFCASSVAGERTGELFFGEGSRLTVL.

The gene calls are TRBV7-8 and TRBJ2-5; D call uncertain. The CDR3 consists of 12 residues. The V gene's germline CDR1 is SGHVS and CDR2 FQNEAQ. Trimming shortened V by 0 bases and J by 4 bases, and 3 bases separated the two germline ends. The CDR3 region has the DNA TGTGCCAGCAGCTTAGCGCGAGAGACCCAGTACTTC. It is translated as CASSLARETQYF. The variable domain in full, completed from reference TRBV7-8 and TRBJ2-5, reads GAGVSQSPRYKVAKRGQDVALRCDPISGHVSLFWYQQALGQGPEFLTYFQNEAQLDKSGLPSDRFFAERPEGSVSTLKIQRTQQEDSAVYLCASSLARETQYFGPGTRLLVL.

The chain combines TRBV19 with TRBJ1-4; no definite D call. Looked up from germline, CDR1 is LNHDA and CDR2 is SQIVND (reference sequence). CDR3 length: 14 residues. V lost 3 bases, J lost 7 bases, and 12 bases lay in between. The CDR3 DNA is TGTGCCAGTAGTATTTGGGCAGCAGGTGAAAAACTGTTTTTT. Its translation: CASSIWAAGEKLFF. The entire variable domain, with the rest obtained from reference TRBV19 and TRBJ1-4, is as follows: DGGITQSPKYLFRKEGQNVTLSCEQNLNHDAMYWYRQDPGQGLRLIYYSQIVNDFQKGDIAEGYSVSREKKESFPLTVTSAQKNPTAFYLCASSIWAAGEKLFFGSGTQLSVL.

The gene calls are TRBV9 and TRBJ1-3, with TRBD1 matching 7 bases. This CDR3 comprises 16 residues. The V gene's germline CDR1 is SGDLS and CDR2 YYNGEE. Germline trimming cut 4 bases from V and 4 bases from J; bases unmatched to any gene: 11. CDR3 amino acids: CASSLRTGLYGNTIYF. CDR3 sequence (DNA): TGTGCCAGCAGCTTGCGGACAGGTCTATACGGAAACACCATATATTTT.

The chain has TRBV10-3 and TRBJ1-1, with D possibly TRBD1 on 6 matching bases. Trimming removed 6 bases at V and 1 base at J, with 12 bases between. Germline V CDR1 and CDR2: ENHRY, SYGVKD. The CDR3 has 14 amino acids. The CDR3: CAIRAGAENTEAFF. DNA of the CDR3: TGTGCCATCAGAGCAGGGGCGGAGAACACTGAAGCTTTCTTT.

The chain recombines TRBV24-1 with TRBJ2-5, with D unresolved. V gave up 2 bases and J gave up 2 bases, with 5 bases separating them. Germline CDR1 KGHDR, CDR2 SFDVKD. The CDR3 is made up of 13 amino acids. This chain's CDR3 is CATSDWDQETQYF. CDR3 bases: TGTGCCACCAGTGATTGGGATCAAGAGACCCAGTACTTC.

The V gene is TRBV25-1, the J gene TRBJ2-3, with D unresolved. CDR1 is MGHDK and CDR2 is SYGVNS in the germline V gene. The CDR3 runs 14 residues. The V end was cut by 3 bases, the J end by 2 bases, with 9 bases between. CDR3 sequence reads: CASSDARSTDTQYF. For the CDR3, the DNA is TGTGCCAGCAGTGACGCGAGATCCACAGATACGCAGTATTTT. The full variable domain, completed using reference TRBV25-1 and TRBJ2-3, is EADIYQTPRYLVIGTGKKITLECSQTMGHDKMYWYQQDPGMELHLIHYSYGVNSTEKGDLSSESTVSRIRTEHFPLTLESARPSHTSQYLCASSDARSTDTQYFGPGTRLTVL.

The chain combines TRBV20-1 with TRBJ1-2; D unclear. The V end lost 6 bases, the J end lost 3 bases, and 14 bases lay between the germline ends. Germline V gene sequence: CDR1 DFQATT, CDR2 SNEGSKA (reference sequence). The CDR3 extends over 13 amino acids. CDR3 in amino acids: CSAEPRRYYGYTF. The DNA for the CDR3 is TGCAGTGCCGAGCCCCGGAGATACTATGGCTACACCTTC.